The 7 T cell receptor beta chains reported below all come from one sample, sequenced in a study of T cell repertoires in cytomegalovirus infection. TCRdb independently ran MiXCR on the reads; one entry per CDR3 protein. The table has 250,000 or so distinct CDR3 sequences, about 17% seen once; the top ten hold around 43%. Sequenced sample: CD8+ T cells from PBMCs. These receptors all stem from a human donor in good health (CMV status not recorded). Some clones in this sample may be carry-over from other donors' samples.

This clonotype showed up many times. The J gene is TRBJ1-2, the V gene TRBV20-1; a possible D gene is TRBD1 (5 bases). Germline values: CDR1 DFQATT, CDR2 SNEGSKA (reference sequence). V lost 2 bases, J lost 0 bases, and 16 bases lay in between. The CDR3 spans 16 residues. CDR3 region: CSARMAGRGANYGYTF. The CDR3 DNA is TGCAGTGCTAGAATGGCAGGGAGGGGAGCTAACTATGGCTACACCTTC.

This clonotype was recorded many times. The chain has TRBV7-2 and TRBJ1-4; 8 bases align to TRBD1. Germline lookup yields CDR1 SGHTA and CDR2 FQGNSA. The length of the CDR3 is 13 residues. The V gene end was trimmed by 10 bases and the J gene end by 5 bases; junction bases not matched to a gene: 6. The CDR3 DNA is TGTGCCACCTCGGACAGGGTGAATGAAAAACTGTTTTTT. Protein: CATSDRVNEKLFF.

Many counts were recorded for this clonotype. This chain connects TRBV28 to TRBJ2-1; D remains unclear. From germline, CDR1 is MDHEN and CDR2 SYDVKM. This CDR3 is built from 11 residues. Between the trimmed V and J ends, which lost 6 bases and 5 bases, there was a span of 5 bases. CDR3 residues: CASSPNNEQFF. The CDR3 DNA is TGTGCCAGCAGCCCAAACAATGAGCAGTTCTTC.

This clonotype has more than one count but fewer than ten. The chain uses TRBV7-9 and TRBJ2-5; perhaps TRBD1 as D (6 bases). This CDR3 has 11 residues. In germline, CDR1 is SEHNR, CDR2 FQNEAQ (reference sequence). Trimming shortened V by 5 bases and J by 7 bases, and 8 bases separated the two germline ends. CDR3 region: CASSPRGTQYF. CDR3 coding DNA: TGTGCCAGCAGCCCCAGGGGGACCCAGTACTTC.

This clonotype was counted between two and nine times. J is TRBJ1-6 and V is TRBV9; no firm D call. CDR1 is SGDLS, CDR2 YYNGEE, per germline. The CDR3 sequence is 15 residues long. Trimming left V 6 bases short and J 0 bases short, with 10 bases between. CDR3 nucleotide sequence: TGTGCCAGCACCCTCGACTACTCCTATAATTCACCCCTCCACTTT. It yields the protein CASTLDYSYNSPLHF.

This clonotype was counted at least ten times. The chain joins TRBV7-9 to TRBJ1-2; TRBD1 aligns across 7 bases. V was clipped by 1 base and J by 7 bases; unmatched bases: 3. The CDR3 is made up of 13 amino acids. Per the germline V gene, CDR1 is SEHNR and CDR2 is FQNEAQ (reference sequence). Here the CDR3 reads CASSLGGGPGYTF. CDR3 in DNA: TGTGCCAGCAGCTTAGGAGGGGGCCCTGGCTACACCTTC.

The chain has TRBV7-4 and TRBJ2-7, with D unresolved. The CDR3 contains 12 residues. Germline V gives CDR1 SGHVT, CDR2 SQSDAQ. V was pared by 6 bases and J by 2 bases, with 8 bases between. CDR3 DNA sequence: TGTGCCAGCAGTCAAGACACCTACGAGCAGTACTTC. Amino acid sequence: CASSQDTYEQYF.